The 24 T cell receptor beta chains reported below all come from one sample, sequenced in a study of regulatory T cells in long-lasting Graves disease. The time point here: persistent/refractory GD, antithyroid drugs over 5 years with positive TRAb. RNA isolated from PBMCs was used to make the TCR library. Both iRepertoire HTBI primers and Arm-PCR of CDR3 regions were used to build the TCR beta libraries. TCRdb re-called the multiplex PCR reads with MiXCR, one entry per CDR3 protein. The sample has almost 350,000 distinct CDR3 sequences; around a fifth are singletons. This specimen consisted of peripheral blood mononuclear cells (PBMCs), obtained when the disease was refractory, from a patient treated with antithyroid drugs. The receptors were sampled from a female donor with Graves disease.

The chain couples TRBV3-1 to TRBJ1-6; D is uncertain. The ends were cut back, 3 bases at V and 1 base at J, with 10 bases in the middle. This CDR3 is built from 16 residues. Per germline, CDR1 LGHDT and CDR2 YNNKEL (reference sequence). CDR3 loop: CASSHGVMSYNSPLHF. CDR3 nucleotides: TGTGCCAGCAGCCATGGGGTCATGTCCTATAATTCACCCCTCCACTTT.

This clonotype occurred a few times. V usage is TRBV6-1 and J usage is TRBJ2-1, with D unresolved. The germline gives CDR1 MNHNS, CDR2 SASEGT. The CDR3 extends over 11 amino acids. V dropped 7 bases and J dropped 8 bases, with 9 bases sitting between them. DNA for the CDR3: TGTGCCAGCAACGACCGGGATGAGCAGTTCTTC. Amino acid sequence: CASNDRDEQFF.

This clonotype was counted a few times. The J gene is TRBJ2-3, the V gene TRBV24-1; D uncertain. There are 14 residues in the CDR3. Germline V lookup: CDR1 KGHDR, CDR2 SFDVKD. With 2 bases removed from V and 4 bases from J, the gap between germline ends came to 9 bases. This chain's CDR3 is CATSDSTGADTQYF. In DNA form, the CDR3 reads TGTGCCACCAGTGATTCAACCGGAGCAGATACGCAGTATTTT.

Ten or more counts support this clonotype. V gene TRBV6-1 combines with J gene TRBJ1-5, with D maybe TRBD1 (5 bases). CDR1 MNHNS and CDR2 SASEGT come from the germline V gene. The CDR3 covers 17 residues. V was cut by 4 bases and J by 0 bases, with 16 bases left in between. The CDR3 coding sequence is TGTGCCAGCAGTGGACCTGGGACCCTTTATAGCAATCAGCCCCAGCATTTT. Protein sequence: CASSGPGTLYSNQPQHF.

The chain combines TRBV5-8 with TRBJ1-5; maybe TRBD1 (6 bases). Germline V gives CDR1 SGHTS, CDR2 YDEGEE. The CDR3 spans 13 residues. Trimming stripped 2 bases from V and 7 bases from J, with 10 bases between. As DNA, the CDR3 is TGTGCCAGCAGCTTTGACAGGTACCAGCCCCAGCATTTT. It codes for CASSFDRYQPQHF.

The CDR3 loop reads CSVTSVYEQYF. CDR3 DNA sequence: TGCAGCGTGACGAGCGTGTACGAGCAGTACTTC. The V and J genes are TRBV29-1 and TRBJ2-7, with D hard to call. This CDR3 spans 11 amino acids. V was clipped by 6 bases and J by 4 bases, with 10 bases between them. The germline V gene encodes CDR1 SQVTM and CDR2 ANQGSEA.

This clonotype has at least ten counts. The chain uses TRBV10-3 and TRBJ1-1, with D possibly matching TRBD1 (5 bases). CDR3 length: 15 residues. Trimming took 0 bases from V and 1 from J, leaving 9 bases between them. Looked up from germline, CDR1 is ENHRY and CDR2 is SYGVKD. CDR3 protein: CAISESDMRNTEAFF. CDR3 sequence (DNA): TGTGCCATCAGTGAGTCGGACATGAGGAACACTGAAGCTTTCTTT.

This chain joins TRBV5-1 and TRBJ2-2, with D perhaps matching TRBD1 (6 bases). Germline CDR1 SGHRS, CDR2 YFSETQ. CDR3 length: 14 amino acids. Trimming cost V 7 bases and J 4 bases, with 14 bases left between them. The CDR3 bases are TGCGCCAGCCAGGACAGTGGGGTCACCGGGGAGCTGTTTTTT. This gives the protein CASQDSGVTGELFF. Supplemented by reference TRBV5-1 and TRBJ2-2, the full variable domain reads KAGVTQTPRYLIKTRGQQVTLSCSPISGHRSVSWYQQTPGQGLQFLFEYFSETQRNKGNFPGRFSGRQFSNSRSEMNVSTLELGDSALYLCASQDSGVTGELFFGEGSRLTVL.

Details on this clonotype: Relative to the germline gene, one junction end is altered; a read error may explain this. The V and J genes are TRBV27 and TRBJ2-1, with D unresolved. This CDR3 spans 11 amino acids. The germline gives CDR1 MNHEY, CDR2 SMNVEV (reference sequence). CDR3 amino acids: CASSFRSEQSF. The CDR3 nucleotides read TGTGCCAGCAGTTTTCGTTCTGAGCAGTCCTTC.

The chain links TRBV30 to TRBJ1-2, with D tentatively TRBD1 (5 bases). Germline V CDR1 and CDR2: GTSNPN, SVGIG (reference sequence). V was cut by 8 bases and J by 0 bases, with 13 bases left in between. The CDR3 consists of 13 residues. The CDR3 is CAQLTEANYGYTF. CDR3 sequence (DNA): TGTGCCCAGTTGACAGAAGCTAACTATGGCTACACCTTC.

Comments on this clonotype: A much larger clone differs from this one at a single base, so this may be a read error. CDR3 protein: CASSRTSGGVAEELFF. The DNA for the CDR3 is TGTGCCAGCAGCCGGACTAGCGGGGGGGTGGCCGAGGAGCTGTTTTTT. The chain uses TRBV7-2 and TRBJ2-2; 15 nucleotides align to TRBD2. The V gene end was trimmed by 5 bases and the J gene end by 10 bases; junction bases not matched to a gene: 8. Per the germline V gene, CDR1 is SGHTA and CDR2 is FQGNSA. CDR3 length: 16 residues.

This clonotype showed up many times. The chain recombines TRBV14 with TRBJ2-5; maybe TRBD1 (6 bases). Looked up from germline, CDR1 is SGHDN and CDR2 is FVKESK. V lost 5 bases to trimming and J lost 5 bases, with 9 bases between them. The CDR3 runs 12 residues. The CDR3 protein is CASSTGTETQYF. The CDR3, as DNA: TGTGCCAGCAGCACAGGGACGGAGACCCAGTACTTC.

This clonotype was observed at least ten times. The chain uses TRBV2 and TRBJ1-6; D possibly corresponds to TRBD1 (6 bases). This CDR3 is built from 13 residues. CDR1 is SNHLY and CDR2 is FYNNEI in the germline V gene. V was pared by 6 bases and J by 10 bases, with 13 bases between. The CDR3: CASSPGERSPLHF. In nucleotides, the CDR3 is TGTGCCAGCAGCCCAGGGGAAAGGTCACCCCTCCACTTT.

The table lists this clonotype with many counts. The chain joins TRBV7-2 to TRBJ2-7, with D possibly TRBD1 on 6 matching bases. V was trimmed by 5 bases and J by 2 bases, leaving 16 bases between them. Germline V lookup: CDR1 SGHTA, CDR2 FQGNSA. The CDR3 consists of 15 residues. The DNA of the CDR3 is TGTGCCAGCAGCCCGGGATTGGGGGCGGCCTACGAGCAGTACTTC. This translates into CASSPGLGAAYEQYF.

The chain joins TRBV6-9 to TRBJ1-5; 7 positions match TRBD1. Germline assignment: CDR1 MNHGY and CDR2 SVAAGI. This CDR3 comprises 15 residues. V gave up 4 bases and J gave up 6 bases; unmatched junction bases: 9. The CDR3 loop is CASSSGDREFQPQHF. Written as DNA, the CDR3 is TGTGCCAGCAGTTCCGGTGACAGGGAATTTCAGCCCCAGCATTTT.

This clonotype turned up a few times. V and J are TRBV7-2 and TRBJ1-6; D unclear. The CDR3 covers 13 residues. From germline, CDR1 is SGHTA and CDR2 FQGNSA. The ends were cut back, 1 base at V and 14 bases at J, with 12 bases in the middle. CDR3: CASSLVDWETLHF. DNA of the CDR3: TGTGCCAGCAGCTTAGTTGATTGGGAGACCCTCCACTTT.

This clonotype was counted many times. This sequence joins TRBV20-1 and TRBJ2-7, with TRBD2 matching over 14 bases. Germline CDR1 is DFQATT and CDR2 is SNEGSKA (reference sequence). J gave up 5 bases and V 3 bases, and 12 bases lay outside the gene matches. CDR3 length: 17 residues. CDR3 residues: CSASERRRTSGRNEQYF. The CDR3 DNA is TGCAGTGCTAGCGAGCGTAGACGGACTAGCGGGAGGAACGAGCAGTACTTC.

In this sample, this clonotype turned up many times. J is TRBJ1-6 and V is TRBV12-3 or TRBV12-4; 10 positions match TRBD1. There are 16 residues in the CDR3. Losses at the gene ends were 6 bases for V and 5 bases for J; bases not matched to a gene: 7. The CDR3 region has the DNA TGTGCCAGCAGCTGGGGACAGGGGAGAAATAATTCACCCCTCCACTTT. Protein: CASSWGQGRNNSPLHF.

The chain uses TRBV4-2 and TRBJ1-2; 7 bases are a match to TRBD1. After removal of 4 bases from V and 3 bases from J, the junction contained 11 bases not matched to a gene. The length of the CDR3 is 16 residues. Germline V lookup: CDR1 LGHNA, CDR2 YNFKEQ. CDR3 residues: CASSLERTGSHYGYTF. The DNA for the CDR3 is TGTGCCAGCAGCCTAGAGAGGACAGGTAGTCACTATGGCTACACCTTC.

The chain joins TRBV5-6 to TRBJ1-4, with TRBD1 as a possible D gene (5 bases). V was cut by 1 base and J by 9 bases, with 16 bases left in between. This CDR3 is 15 amino acids long. Germline lookup yields CDR1 SGHDT and CDR2 YYEEEE. The DNA for the CDR3 is TGTGCCAGCAGCTTGATTCGTGACAGTGGGAAAAAACTGTTTTTT. It yields the protein CASSLIRDSGKKLFF.

This clonotype was recorded at least ten times. The chain has TRBV6-1 and TRBJ2-5; D unclear. This CDR3 has 15 residues. V lost 6 bases and J 0 bases, leaving 14 bases between the germline ends. CDR1 and CDR2 (germline): MNHNS, SASEGT. The CDR3 region is CASSLRRLYQETQYF. The CDR3 coding sequence is TGTGCCAGCAGCCTACGACGGTTGTACCAAGAGACCCAGTACTTC.

The chain recombines TRBV6-2 or TRBV6-3 with TRBJ2-4; D is undetermined. The V gene lost 6 bases and the J gene lost 0 bases, with 12 bases spanning the gap. Germline-derived CDR1 and CDR2 are MNHEY and SVGEGT. The CDR3 is 15 amino acids. CDR3 sequence reads: CASRRSSLAKNIQYF. CDR3 coding DNA: TGTGCCAGCAGAAGGAGCAGCTTAGCCAAAAACATTCAGTACTTC.

This clonotype was detected only a few times. V usage is TRBV19 and J usage is TRBJ1-1; D is undetermined. Trimming pared 6 bases from V and 3 bases from J, leaving 8 bases between. The CDR3 has 12 amino acids. Germline-derived CDR1 and CDR2 are LNHDA and SQIVND (reference sequence). This chain's CDR3 is CASSPWDTEAFF. The CDR3 nucleotides are TGTGCCAGTAGCCCCTGGGACACTGAAGCTTTCTTT.

The table lists this clonotype with a few counts. This chain links TRBV6-5 with TRBJ2-7, with D maybe TRBD1 (6 bases). With 4 bases removed from V and 1 base from J, the gap between germline ends came to 11 bases. Germline CDR1 reads MNHEY; CDR2 reads SVGAGI. The CDR3 has 14 residues. CDR3 sequence reads: CASSFRDKSYEQYF. The CDR3 DNA sequence: TGTGCCAGCAGTTTCCGGGACAAGTCCTACGAGCAGTACTTC.